This T cell receptor (beta chain) was identified during a study of tissue T cells after allogeneic stem cell transplantation. This CDR3 is 14 amino acids long. Germline V gene lookup returns CDR1 MNHDT and CDR2 YYDKIL. V gave up 3 bases and J gave up 0 bases; unmatched junction bases: 2. This clone was found once. The antigen is not known. Mouse names are used for the genes. Sequencing ends 1 residue short of the CDR3 end; the germline J gene provides the rest. Study outcomes and limitations: Anatomically similar tissues had similar TCR repertoires within each patient. In patients and mice, blood and spleen missed much of tissue repertoire. The patient cohort was small and clinically heterogeneous, with limited sampling depth.

TCRdb keeps only in-frame clones here, not all; method: immunoSEQ multiplex PCR. The table shows roughly 5,300 clones, with over 50% occurring only once. Time point denoted: mouse harvest day 7 after allogeneic transplant. Each mouse received 10^7 T-cell-depleted marrow cells plus 10^6 splenic CD5+ T cells by tail vein. B6 (H2b) cells into BALB/c (H2d) mice; tissues taken at day 7 or 14. This clonotype originated in a female BALB/c mouse given C57BL/6 T cells with graft-versus-host disease after an allogeneic hematopoietic cell transplant. The specimen sequenced was gut tissue. The chain couples TRBV17 to TRBJ2-7; TRBD2 agrees at 7 bases. CDR3 bases read: TGTGCTAGCAGTAGGGGGGGGAGCTCCTATGAACAGTAC. Amino acid sequence: CASSRGGSSYEQY. The whole CDR3 region reads CASSRGGSSYEQYF.